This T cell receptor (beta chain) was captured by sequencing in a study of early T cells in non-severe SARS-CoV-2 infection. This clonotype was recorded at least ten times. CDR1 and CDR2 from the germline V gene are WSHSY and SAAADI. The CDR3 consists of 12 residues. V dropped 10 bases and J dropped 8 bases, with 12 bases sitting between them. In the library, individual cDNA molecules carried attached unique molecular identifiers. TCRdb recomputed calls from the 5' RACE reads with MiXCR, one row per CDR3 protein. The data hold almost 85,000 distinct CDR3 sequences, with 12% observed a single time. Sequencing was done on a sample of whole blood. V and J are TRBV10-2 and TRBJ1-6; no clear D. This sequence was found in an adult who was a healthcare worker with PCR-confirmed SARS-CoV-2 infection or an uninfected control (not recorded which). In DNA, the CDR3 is TGCGCCACCAGAGCTGGGGATTCACCCCTCCACTTT. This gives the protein CATRAGDSPLHF.